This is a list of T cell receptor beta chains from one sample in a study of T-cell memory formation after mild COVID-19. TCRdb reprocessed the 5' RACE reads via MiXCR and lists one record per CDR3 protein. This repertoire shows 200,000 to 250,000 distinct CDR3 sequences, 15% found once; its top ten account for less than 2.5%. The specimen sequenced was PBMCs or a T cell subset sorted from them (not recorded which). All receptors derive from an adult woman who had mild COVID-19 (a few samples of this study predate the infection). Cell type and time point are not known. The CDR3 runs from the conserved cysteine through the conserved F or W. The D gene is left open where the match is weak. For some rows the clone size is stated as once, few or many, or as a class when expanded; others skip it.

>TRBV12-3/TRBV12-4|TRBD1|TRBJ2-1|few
CASSNLPLGQGASEQFF
TGTGCCAGCAGCAATTTACCCTTGGGACAGGGGGCGTCGGAGCAGTTCTTC
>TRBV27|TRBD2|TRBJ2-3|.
CASRSSGGGDTQYF
TGTGCCAGCAGATCTTCGGGGGGGGGAGATACGCAGTATTTT
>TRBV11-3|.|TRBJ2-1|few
CASGHNYNEQFF
TGTGCCAGTGGGCACAACTACAATGAGCAGTTCTTC
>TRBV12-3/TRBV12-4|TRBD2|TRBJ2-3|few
CASSPRLAGADTQYF
TGTGCCAGCAGTCCGAGACTAGCGGGCGCAGATACGCAGTATTTT
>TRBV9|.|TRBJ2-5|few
CASSVTSRETQYF
TGTGCCAGCAGCGTAACTAGCCGAGAGACCCAGTACTTC
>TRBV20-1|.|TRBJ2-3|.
CSARGGDTQYF
TGCAGTGCTCGAGGGGGAGATACGCAGTATTTT
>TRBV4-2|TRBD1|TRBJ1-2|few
CASSPEGTATLHGYTF
TGTGCCAGCAGCCCAGAGGGGACAGCAACCCTCCATGGCTACACCTTC
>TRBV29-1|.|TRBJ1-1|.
CVGGRLNTEAFF
TGCGTGGGGGGGCGATTGAACACTGAAGCTTTCTTT
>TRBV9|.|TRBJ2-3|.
CASSVVGTPDTQYF
TGTGCCAGCAGCGTAGTCGGGACCCCTGATACGCAGTATTTT
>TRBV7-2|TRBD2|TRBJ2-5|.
CASSLSVGLAGWETQYF
TGTGCCAGCAGCTTATCAGTTGGACTAGCGGGATGGGAGACCCAGTACTTC
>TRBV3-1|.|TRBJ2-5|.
CASSQEPQGGTQYF
TGTGCCAGCAGCCAAGAGCCGCAGGGAGGGACCCAGTACTTC
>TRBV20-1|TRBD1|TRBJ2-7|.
CSARDRVKNYEQYF
TGCAGTGCTAGGGACAGGGTGAAAAACTACGAGCAGTACTTC
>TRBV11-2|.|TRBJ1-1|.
CASSLEVGGRNEAFF
TGTGCCAGCAGCTTAGAGGTAGGAGGAAGGAATGAAGCTTTCTTT
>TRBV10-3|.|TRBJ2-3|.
CAISAEGIDTQYF
TGTGCCATCAGTGCCGAAGGGATAGATACGCAGTATTTT
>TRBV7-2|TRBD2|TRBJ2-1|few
CASRLGLAGEEGFF
TGTGCCAGCCGCTTGGGACTAGCGGGAGAAGAAGGGTTCTTC
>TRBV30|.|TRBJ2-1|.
CAWSRLNEQFF
TGTGCCTGGAGTAGACTCAATGAGCAGTTCTTC
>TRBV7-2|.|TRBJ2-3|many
CASSFWTSTDTQYF
TGTGCCAGCAGCTTCTGGACTAGCACAGATACGCAGTATTTT
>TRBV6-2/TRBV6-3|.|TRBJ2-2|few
CASTSNLGAASNTGELFF
TGTGCCAGCACTTCAAACCTGGGAGCGGCCTCGAACACCGGGGAGCTGTTTTTT
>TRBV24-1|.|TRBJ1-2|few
CATSDLYRESYTF
TGTGCCACCAGTGATTTGTATCGGGAGAGCTACACCTTC
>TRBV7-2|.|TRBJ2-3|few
CASSSRAEGDTQYF
TGTGCCAGCAGCTCCCGGGCCGAGGGAGATACGCAGTATTTT
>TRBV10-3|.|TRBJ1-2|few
CATADSSGGGYTF
TGTGCCACCGCAGACTCGTCGGGCGGCGGCTACACCTTC
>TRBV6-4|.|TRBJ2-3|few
CASSDRGFTDTQYF
TGTGCCAGCAGTGACAGGGGTTTCACAGATACGCAGTATTTT
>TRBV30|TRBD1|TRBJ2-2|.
CAWNTGGWTGELFF
TGTGCCTGGAATACAGGGGGCTGGACCGGGGAGCTGTTTTTT
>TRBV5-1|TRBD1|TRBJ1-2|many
CASSWEQGQRGYGYTF
TGCGCCAGCAGCTGGGAACAGGGACAGCGAGGATATGGCTACACCTTC
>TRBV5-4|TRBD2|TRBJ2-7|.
CASSLGGGRGNEQYF
TGTGCCAGCAGCTTGGGGGGCGGGAGAGGAAACGAGCAGTACTTC
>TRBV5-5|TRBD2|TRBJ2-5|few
CASTRDSSGFETQYF
TGTGCCAGCACCAGGGATTCTAGCGGATTTGAGACCCAGTACTTC
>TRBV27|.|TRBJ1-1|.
CASRLGNMNTEAFF
TGTGCCAGCAGGCTGGGGAATATGAACACTGAAGCTTTCTTT
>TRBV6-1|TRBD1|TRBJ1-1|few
CASLHTGVSTEAFF
TGTGCCAGCTTGCACACAGGGGTGAGCACTGAAGCTTTCTTT
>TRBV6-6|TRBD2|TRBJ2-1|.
CASMRLDRGGGEQFF
TGTGCCAGCATGAGACTAGACCGCGGGGGGGGTGAGCAGTTCTTC
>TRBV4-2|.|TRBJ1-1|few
CASSQERGTTEAFF
TGTGCCAGCAGCCAAGAGCGGGGGACCACTGAAGCTTTCTTT
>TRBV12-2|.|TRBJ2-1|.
CASRFRDRAYNEQFF
TGTGCAAGTCGCTTCCGGGACAGGGCATACAATGAGCAGTTCTTC
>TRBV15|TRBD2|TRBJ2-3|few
CATSPRTSRTDTQYF
TGTGCCACCAGCCCGCGGACTAGCCGGACAGATACGCAGTATTTT
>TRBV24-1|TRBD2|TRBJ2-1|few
CATSDFGGLAHNEQFF
TGTGCCACCAGTGATTTTGGCGGACTAGCCCACAATGAGCAGTTCTTC
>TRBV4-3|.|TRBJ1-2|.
CASSQGDGDYGYTF
TGCGCCAGCAGCCAAGGGGACGGAGACTATGGCTACACCTTC
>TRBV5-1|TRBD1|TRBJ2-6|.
CASSLEGASGANVLTF
TGCGCCAGCAGCTTGGAGGGGGCGTCTGGGGCCAACGTCCTGACTTTC
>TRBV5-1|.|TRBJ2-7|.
CASSQTSGYSSYEQYF
TGCGCCAGCAGCCAGACGAGCGGTTACAGTTCCTACGAGCAGTACTTC
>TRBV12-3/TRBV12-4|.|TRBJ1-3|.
CASSLKSGEVTIYF
TGTGCCAGCAGTTTAAAATCAGGGGAGGTCACCATATATTTT
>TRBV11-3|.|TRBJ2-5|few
CASSVQKSTLETQYF
TGTGCCAGCAGCGTTCAGAAGAGCACCCTAGAGACCCAGTACTTC
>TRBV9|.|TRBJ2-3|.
CASSVGQIGADTQYF
TGTGCCAGCAGCGTAGGACAGATAGGAGCAGATACGCAGTATTTT
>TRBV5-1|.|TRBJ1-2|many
CASTFGGDGYTF
TGCGCCAGCACCTTCGGGGGAGATGGCTACACCTTC
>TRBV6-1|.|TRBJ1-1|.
CASSEPSAQSNTEAFF
TGTGCCAGCAGTGAACCCTCGGCACAGTCCAACACTGAAGCTTTCTTT
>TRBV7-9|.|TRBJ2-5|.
CASSHGTFKETQYF
TGTGCCAGCAGCCACGGGACATTCAAAGAGACCCAGTACTTC